One sample yielded the 28 T cell receptor beta chains listed below, sequenced in a study of control samples from healthy donors and cancer patients. Here immunoSEQ multiplex PCR was the method, and the copy in TCRdb shows in-frame clones only, minus some. Among approximately 150,000 clones listed, around 88% were seen once. Sequencing used blood. Receptors originate from a young man in good health.

The chain links TRBV7-9 to TRBJ2-3; 8 bases fit TRBD1. Germline CDR1 SEHNR, CDR2 FQNEAQ (reference sequence). V lost 1 base and J lost 3; bases outside the gene matches: 0. This CDR3 comprises 14 residues. CDR3 nucleotides: TGTGCCAGCAGCTTAGGACAGGGGACAGATACGCAGTATTTT. Protein product: CASSLGQGTDTQYF. Filled out from reference TRBV7-9 and TRBJ2-3, the complete variable domain reads DTGVSQNPRHKITKRGQNVTFRCDPISEHNRLYWYRQTLGQGPEFLTYFQNEAQLEKSRLLSDRFSAERPKGSFSTLEIQRTEQGDSAMYLCASSLGQGTDTQYFGPGTRLTVL.

V usage is TRBV27 and J usage is TRBJ1-2; TRBD1 agrees at 11 bases. The CDR3 totals 17 residues. Germline lookup yields CDR1 MNHEY and CDR2 SMNVEV (reference sequence). The ends lost 8 bases at V and 3 bases at J; junction bases unmatched: 14. The CDR3 nucleotides read TGTGCCAGCTCAACCGTAGGGACAGGGGGGAGAGACTATGGCTACACCTTC. This sequence encodes CASSTVGTGGRDYGYTF.

V is TRBV2 and J is TRBJ2-7; D uncertain. Trimming took off 5 bases at V and 3 bases at J, with 11 bases between the two ends. CDR3 length: 13 residues. The V gene's germline CDR1 is SNHLY and CDR2 FYNNEI. In DNA form, the CDR3 reads TGTGCCAGCAGTATGACCGGGTTCTACGAGCAGTACTTC. It codes for CASSMTGFYEQYF.

V usage is TRBV11-2 and J usage is TRBJ2-2, with 9 bases identical to TRBD1. CDR1 is SGHAT and CDR2 is FQNNGV in the germline V gene. This CDR3 region has 17 residues. V lost 1 base to trimming and J lost 4 bases; unmatched junction nucleotides: 7. The DNA of the CDR3 is TGTGCCAGCAGCTTAGGGGTAAACAGGGGGCGCACCGGGGAGCTGTTTTTT. This gives the protein CASSLGVNRGRTGELFF.

The rearrangement joins TRBV5-6 to TRBJ2-7; D is unresolved. The CDR3 contains 16 residues. The V gene's germline CDR1 is SGHDT and CDR2 YYEEEE. Trimming left V 1 base short and J 3 bases short, with 17 bases between. The CDR3 spells CASSLYSEKGRYEQYF. The CDR3 coding sequence is TGTGCCAGCAGCTTGTATTCGGAGAAGGGCCGCTACGAGCAGTACTTC.

The chain has TRBV18 and TRBJ2-1; tentatively, D is TRBD2 (5 bases). Trimming removed 0 bases from V and 6 bases from J, with 12 bases in between. Germline lookup yields CDR1 KGHSH and CDR2 LQKENI. This CDR3 region has 15 residues. The CDR3 DNA reads TGTGCCAGCTCACCACCGACTATAGGTGGCAATGAGCAGTTCTTC. Amino acids: CASSPPTIGGNEQFF.

The genes are TRBV11-3 and TRBJ2-7; D ambiguous. Germline CDR1 is SGHNT and CDR2 is YENEEA. Trimming cost V 5 bases and J 6 bases, with 14 bases left between them. The CDR3 totals 13 residues. The CDR3 coding sequence is TGTGCCAGCAGCCCTGGCCCCTCCGCCGAGCAGTACTTC. Amino acid sequence: CASSPGPSAEQYF.

This clone occurred a few times. The CDR3 is CASSWSGFNQPQHF. In nucleotides, the CDR3 is TGTGCCAGCAGTTGGTCAGGGTTCAATCAGCCCCAGCATTTT. This chain links TRBV28 with TRBJ1-5, with a tentative D call TRBD1 (5 bases). V was shortened by 4 bases and J by 3 bases, with 10 bases between the two germline ends. The CDR3 consists of 14 residues. Germline CDR1 and CDR2: MDHEN and SYDVKM.

This chain connects TRBV10-1 to TRBJ2-3; D uncertain. The CDR3 is 13 amino acids. V was clipped by 8 bases and J by 1 base, with 10 bases between them. Germline V gene data show CDR1 as WNHNN and CDR2 as SYGVQD (reference sequence). The CDR3 bases are TGCGCCAGCGGTTCCGGATGCACAGATACGCAGTATTTT. Translating it yields CASGSGCTDTQYF.

This chain joins TRBV11-3 and TRBJ2-3, with 8 bases lining up with TRBD2. The CDR3 is 16 amino acids. V dropped 1 base and J dropped 3; count of bases not matched to a gene: 6. CDR1 SGHNT and CDR2 YENEEA come from the germline V gene. The CDR3 DNA sequence: TGTGCCAGCAGCTTAGGAAACGGGGGGGCGACAGATACGCAGTATTTT. Protein: CASSLGNGGATDTQYF.

This clone occurred a few times. The chain carries TRBV6-5 and TRBJ1-6, with D possibly being TRBD1 (5 bases). CDR1 MNHEY and CDR2 SVGAGI come from the germline V gene. CDR3 size: 14 residues. V lost 6 bases and J lost 10, with 16 bases in between. The CDR3 DNA reads TGTGCCAGCAGCAATCCGGGGGTTGGGTCACCCCTCCACTTT. Its protein is CASSNPGVGSPLHF.

For the CDR3, the DNA is TGTGCCACCAGCAGAGATCGGGGGGGTCTAGCGGGGCCCAATGAGCAGTTCTTC. This gives the protein CATSRDRGGLAGPNEQFF. This chain uses TRBV15 with TRBJ2-1, with 9 bases fitting TRBD2. The junction had 12 bases not matched to a gene; V was cut back by 0 bases and J by 6 bases. Per the germline V gene, CDR1 is LNHNV and CDR2 is YYDKDF (reference sequence). CDR3 length: 18 amino acids.

This rearrangement joins TRBV7-9 to TRBJ1-2, with TRBD1 matching over 7 bases. CDR3 size: 17 residues. Germline V gives CDR1 SEHNR, CDR2 FQNEAQ (reference sequence). Trimming cost V 2 bases and J 7 bases; bases outside gene matches: 16. CDR3 DNA sequence: TGTGCCAGCAGCTTATTGACAGGGACCGGAGCTATGGGTGGCTACACCTTC. This codes for CASSLLTGTGAMGGYTF. Full variable domain (rest looked up from reference TRBV7-9 and TRBJ1-2): DTGVSQNPRHKITKRGQNVTFRCDPISEHNRLYWYRQTLGQGPEFLTYFQNEAQLEKSRLLSDRFSAERPKGSFSTLEIQRTEQGDSAMYLCASSLLTGTGAMGGYTFGSGTRLTVV.

The CDR3 loop reads CASSYAGRGTSYEQYF. The CDR3 DNA reads as TGTGCCAGCAGTTACGCGGGACGCGGCACCTCCTACGAGCAGTACTTC. V usage is TRBV6-5 and J usage is TRBJ2-7, with D perhaps TRBD2 (6 bases). The CDR3 has 16 residues. Per the germline V gene, CDR1 is MNHEY and CDR2 is SVGAGI. The V and J ends lost 2 bases and 0 bases respectively, with 14 bases between them.

V is TRBV9 and J is TRBJ2-1; 8 nucleotides match TRBD2. The CDR3 loop spans 15 amino acids. J gave up 4 bases and V 1 base, and 4 bases lay outside the gene matches. Looked up from germline, CDR1 is SGDLS and CDR2 is YYNGEE. The CDR3 sequence is CASSVSGGLYNEQFF. The CDR3 region has the DNA TGTGCCAGCAGCGTATCGGGGGGGCTTTACAATGAGCAGTTCTTC.

The V gene is TRBV19, the J gene TRBJ2-6; 7 nucleotides match TRBD1. Germline V CDR1 and CDR2: LNHDA, SQIVND (reference sequence). This CDR3 is built from 16 residues. V gave up 5 bases and J gave up 2 bases; unmatched junction bases: 6. CDR3 nucleotide sequence: TGTGCCAGTAGTGTTACAGGGGCGGCTGGGGCCAACGTCCTGACTTTC. Translation: CASSVTGAAGANVLTF.

This clone was found once. This chain links TRBV6-2 or TRBV6-3 with TRBJ2-7, with D possibly being TRBD2 (6 bases). The CDR3 is made up of 14 amino acids. The V end was cut by 0 bases, the J end by 6 bases, with 12 bases between. Germline V gene data show CDR1 as MNHEY and CDR2 as SVGEGT. The CDR3, as DNA: TGTGCCAGCAGTTACTCGGGGGGTGCGGGCGAGCAGTACTTC. It is translated as CASSYSGGAGEQYF.

The gene calls are TRBV9 and TRBJ1-2; TRBD1 might be the D (6 bases). This CDR3 contains 15 residues. The V gene lost 3 bases and the J gene lost 2 bases, with 14 bases spanning the gap. The germline V gene has CDR1 SGDLS and CDR2 YYNGEE. The CDR3 DNA follows: TGTGCCAGCAGCGATACCAGGGGAGGGAACTATGGCTACACCTTC. Its translation is CASSDTRGGNYGYTF.

The CDR3 sequence is CASSPGTTTDTQYF. CDR3 bases: TGTGCCAGCTCACCAGGGACTACCACAGATACGCAGTATTTT. The gene calls are TRBV18 and TRBJ2-3, with 7 bases lining up with TRBD2. Germline loops: CDR1 KGHSH, CDR2 LQKENI. There are 14 residues in the CDR3. J lost 2 bases, V lost 2 bases, and 1 base had no gene match.

The chain combines TRBV6-2 or TRBV6-3 with TRBJ2-5; 9 nucleotides align to TRBD2. The CDR3 has 15 amino acids. The germline CDR1 and CDR2 sequences are MNHEY and SVGEGT. J gave up 7 bases and V 4 bases, and 10 bases lay outside the gene matches. The CDR3 protein is CASSSTRGGIATQYF. CDR3 bases: TGTGCCAGCAGTTCTACGCGGGGGGGCATTGCGACCCAGTACTTC.

The chain recombines TRBV5-1 with TRBJ1-1, with unresolved D. Trimming shortened V by 1 base and J by 1 base, and 8 bases separated the two germline ends. CDR1 and CDR2 from the germline V gene are SGHRS and YFSETQ. The CDR3 runs to 14 residues. The CDR3 nucleotides read TGCGCCAGCAGCTTGTACGCGGAGAACACTGAAGCTTTCTTT. Residues: CASSLYAENTEAFF.

The rearrangement joins TRBV5-8 to TRBJ2-6; D is unresolved. CDR3 length: 14 residues. The V end was cut by 2 bases, the J end by 0 bases, with 3 bases between. Germline V gene lookup returns CDR1 SGHTS and CDR2 YDEGEE. CDR3 sequence: CASSLSSGANVLTF. The CDR3, as DNA: TGTGCCAGCAGCTTAAGCTCTGGGGCCAACGTCCTGACTTTC.

This rearrangement joins TRBV29-1 to TRBJ2-2, with 12 bases matching TRBD2. Germline V gene lookup returns CDR1 SQVTM and CDR2 ANQGSEA. The CDR3 runs to 16 residues. V lost 6 bases and J lost 3; bases outside the gene matches: 8. The CDR3 region has the DNA TGCAGCGTGGCTAGCGGGGGGGCCTTGGACACCGGGGAGCTGTTTTTT. Its translation is CSVASGGALDTGELFF.

This sequence joins TRBV14 and TRBJ1-2; D is ambiguous. Germline-derived CDR1 and CDR2 are SGHDN and FVKESK. V was clipped by 1 base and J by 5 bases, with 14 bases between them. The length of the CDR3 is 15 residues. DNA for the CDR3: TGTGCCAGCAGCCAAGCCGGGATCCCTTCTTATGGCTACACCTTC. Its translation: CASSQAGIPSYGYTF.

The chain combines TRBV27 with TRBJ2-5; 12 nucleotides line up with TRBD2. This CDR3 has 18 residues. Germline V gives CDR1 MNHEY, CDR2 SMNVEV (reference sequence). Trimming at V came to 4 bases and at J to 4 bases, leaving 13 bases not matched to a gene. The CDR3 DNA reads TGTGCCAGCAGTTCTCGACTAGCGGGGGCCACTTTAAGAGAGACCCAGTACTTC. Encoded protein: CASSSRLAGATLRETQYF.

This chain connects TRBV6-2 or TRBV6-3 to TRBJ2-5; D unclear. The V end was cut by 5 bases, the J end by 2 bases, with 6 bases between. The CDR3 extends over 12 amino acids. The V gene's germline CDR1 is MNHEY and CDR2 SVGEGT. CDR3 sequence (DNA): TGTGCCAGCAGTCAGGCTCAAGAGACCCAGTACTTC. Protein sequence: CASSQAQETQYF.

The V gene is TRBV7-3, the J gene TRBJ2-3; TRBD2 matches 7 bases. Germline values: CDR1 SGHTA, CDR2 FQGTGA. After removal of 3 bases from V and 5 bases from J, the junction contained 5 bases not matched to a gene. The CDR3 has 14 residues. CDR3 residues: CASSFATSRDTQYF. DNA for the CDR3: TGTGCCAGCAGCTTCGCGACTAGCCGAGATACGCAGTATTTT.

V gene TRBV28 combines with J gene TRBJ1-2; the match to TRBD1 covers 9 bases. Germline CDR1 MDHEN, CDR2 SYDVKM. CDR3 length equals 17 residues. V shed 4 bases and J 3 bases; nucleotides not matched to a gene: 12. CDR3 sequence reads: CASSYPGQGVPDYGYTF. In DNA, the CDR3 is TGTGCCAGCAGTTACCCGGGACAGGGAGTTCCAGACTATGGCTACACCTTC.